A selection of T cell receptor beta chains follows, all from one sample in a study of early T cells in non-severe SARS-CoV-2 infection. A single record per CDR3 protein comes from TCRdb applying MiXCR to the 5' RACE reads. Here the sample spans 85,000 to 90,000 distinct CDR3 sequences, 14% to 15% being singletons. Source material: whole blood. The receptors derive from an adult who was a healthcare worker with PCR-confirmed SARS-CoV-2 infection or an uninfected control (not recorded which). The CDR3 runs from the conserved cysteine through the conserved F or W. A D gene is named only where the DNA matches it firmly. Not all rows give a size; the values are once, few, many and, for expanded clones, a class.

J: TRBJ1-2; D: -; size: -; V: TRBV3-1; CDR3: CASSLWEVSQVYGYTF; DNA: TGTGCCAGCAGCCTTTGGGAGGTATCCCAGGTCTATGGCTACACCTTC
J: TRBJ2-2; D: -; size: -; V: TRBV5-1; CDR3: CASSPDRMVSGELFF; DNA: TGCGCCAGCAGCCCCGACAGAATGGTTTCCGGGGAGCTGTTTTTT
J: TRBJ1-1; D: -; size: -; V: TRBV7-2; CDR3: CASSFRQLNTEAFF; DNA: TGTGCCAGCAGCTTTAGACAGTTGAACACTGAAGCTTTCTTT
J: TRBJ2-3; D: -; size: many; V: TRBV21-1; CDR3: CASSKGTPDTDTQYF; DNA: TGTGCCAGCAGCAAAGGCACCCCTGACACAGATACGCAGTATTTT
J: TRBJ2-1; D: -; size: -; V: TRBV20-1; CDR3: CSAGVSNEQFF; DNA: TGCAGTGCCGGGGTGTCTAATGAGCAGTTCTTC
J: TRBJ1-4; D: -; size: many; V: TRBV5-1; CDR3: CASSPGRINEKLFF; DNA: TGCGCCAGCAGCCCCGGACGGATTAATGAAAAACTGTTTTTT
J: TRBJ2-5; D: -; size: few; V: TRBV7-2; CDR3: CASSSDHLSGETQYF; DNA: TGTGCCAGCAGCTCGGACCACCTCTCGGGAGAGACCCAGTACTTC
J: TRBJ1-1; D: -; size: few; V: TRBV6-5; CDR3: CASSYPTGRVAFF; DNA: TGTGCCAGCAGTTATCCGACAGGCCGGGTAGCTTTCTTT
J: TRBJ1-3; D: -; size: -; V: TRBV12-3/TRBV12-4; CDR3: CASSIGGNTIYF; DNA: TGTGCCAGCAGTATTGGAGGAAACACCATATATTTT
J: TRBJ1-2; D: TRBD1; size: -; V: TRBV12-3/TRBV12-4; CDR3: CAGSSSRDSYGYTF; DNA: TGTGCCGGCAGTTCGTCCCGGGACAGCTATGGCTACACCTTC
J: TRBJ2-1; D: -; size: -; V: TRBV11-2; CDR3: CASSPLRGERGYEQFF; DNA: TGTGCCAGCAGCCCCCTTAGGGGCGAACGGGGGTATGAGCAGTTCTTC
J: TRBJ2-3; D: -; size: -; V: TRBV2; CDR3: CASTDGSGGTDTQYF; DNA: TGTGCCAGCACTGATGGGAGCGGAGGCACAGATACGCAGTATTTT
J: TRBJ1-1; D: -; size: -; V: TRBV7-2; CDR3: CASSSQTVSNTEAFF; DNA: TGTGCCAGCAGCTCCCAGACAGTATCGAACACTGAAGCTTTCTTT
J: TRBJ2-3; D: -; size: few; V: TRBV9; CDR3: CASSGGPTPDTQYF; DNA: TGTGCCAGCAGCGGCGGACCCACCCCAGATACGCAGTATTTT
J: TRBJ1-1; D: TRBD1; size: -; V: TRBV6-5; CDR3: CASRPTGLKGGNTEAFF; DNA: TGTGCCAGCAGGCCGACAGGGTTGAAGGGGGGAAACACTGAAGCTTTCTTT
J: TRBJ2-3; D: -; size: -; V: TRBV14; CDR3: CASSQDEDTQYF; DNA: TGTGCCAGCAGCCAAGATGAAGATACGCAGTATTTT
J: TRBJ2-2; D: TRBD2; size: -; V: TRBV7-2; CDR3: CASSPRLAGGLDTGELFF; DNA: TGTGCCAGCAGCCCGAGACTAGCGGGGGGGCTTGACACCGGGGAGCTGTTTTTT
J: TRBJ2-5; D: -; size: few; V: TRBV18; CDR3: CASSPGTERTQYF; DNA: TGTGCCAGCTCACCCGGAACCGAGAGGACCCAGTACTTC
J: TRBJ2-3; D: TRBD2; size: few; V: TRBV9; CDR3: CASSVAGGRGDTQYF; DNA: TGTGCCAGCAGCGTAGCGGGGGGGCGTGGAGATACGCAGTATTTT
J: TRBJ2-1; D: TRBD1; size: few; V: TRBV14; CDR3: CASSHRTGVTYNEQFF; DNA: TGTGCCAGCAGCCACAGAACAGGGGTAACCTACAATGAGCAGTTCTTC
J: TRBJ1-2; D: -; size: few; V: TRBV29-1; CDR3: CSVEVGDASYGYTF; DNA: TGCAGCGTTGAAGTAGGGGACGCCTCCTATGGCTACACCTTC
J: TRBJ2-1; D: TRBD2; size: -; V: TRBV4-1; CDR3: CASSPGPGGVYNEQFF; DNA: TGCGCCAGCAGCCCCGGCCCGGGGGGGGTCTACAATGAGCAGTTCTTC
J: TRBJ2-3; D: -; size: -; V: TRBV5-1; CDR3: CASSLPGERDTQYF; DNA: TGCGCCAGCAGCTTACCGGGGGAGAGAGATACGCAGTATTTT
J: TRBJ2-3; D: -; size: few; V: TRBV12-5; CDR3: CASAPPTAFPPDTQYF; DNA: TGTGCTAGTGCCCCTCCTACTGCTTTCCCCCCAGATACGCAGTATTTT
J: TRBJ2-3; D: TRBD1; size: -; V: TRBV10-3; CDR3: CAISFGQGLDTQYF; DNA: TGTGCCATCAGCTTCGGACAGGGGTTAGATACGCAGTATTTT
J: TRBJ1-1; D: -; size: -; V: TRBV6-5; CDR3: CASSFGNSRREAFF; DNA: TGTGCCAGCAGTTTTGGGAATTCGAGACGAGAAGCTTTCTTT